This T cell receptor (beta chain) was obtained from a study of CXCR3-negative and CXCR3-positive naive CD8 T cells. TRB cDNA was prepared as libraries by UMI-labeled 5' RACE. Using the 5' RACE reads, TCRdb records one entry per CDR3 protein without DNA. This sample's table reports approximately 56,000 distinct CDR3 sequences. The specimen was memory CD8+ T cells from blood. The sequence was collected from a human donor in good health. Some clones in this sample may be carry-over from other donors' samples.

This chain's CDR3 is CASSYARYNEQFF. The rearrangement links TRBV28 to TRBJ2-1. The CDR3 totals 13 residues. CDR1 is MDHEN, CDR2 SYDVKM, per germline. The full variable domain, with the rest looked up from reference TRBV28 and TRBJ2-1, is DVKVTQSSRYLVKRTGEKVFLECVQDMDHENMFWYRQDPGLGLRLIYFSYDVKMKEKGDIPEGYSVSREKKERFSLILESASTNQTSMYLCASSYARYNEQFFGPGTRLTVL.